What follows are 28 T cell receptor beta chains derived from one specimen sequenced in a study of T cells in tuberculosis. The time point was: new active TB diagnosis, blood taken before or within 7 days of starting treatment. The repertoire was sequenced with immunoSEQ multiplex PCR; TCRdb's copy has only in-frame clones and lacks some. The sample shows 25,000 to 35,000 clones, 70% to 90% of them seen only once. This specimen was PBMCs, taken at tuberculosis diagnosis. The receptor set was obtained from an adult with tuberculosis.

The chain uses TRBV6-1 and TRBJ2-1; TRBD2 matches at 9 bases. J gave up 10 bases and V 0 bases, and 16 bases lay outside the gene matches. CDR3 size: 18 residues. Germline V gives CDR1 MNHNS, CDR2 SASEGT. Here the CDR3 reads CASSEALFGAGGPTEQFF. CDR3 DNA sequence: TGTGCCAGCAGTGAAGCCCTGTTTGGAGCGGGGGGCCCGACCGAGCAGTTCTTC.

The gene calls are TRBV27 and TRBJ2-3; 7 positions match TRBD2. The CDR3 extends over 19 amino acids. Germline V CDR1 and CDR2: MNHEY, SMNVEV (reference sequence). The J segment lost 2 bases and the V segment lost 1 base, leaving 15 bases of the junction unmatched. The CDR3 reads CASSLLIYRSGDPTDTQYF. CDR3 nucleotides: TGTGCCAGCAGTTTATTGATATACCGCAGCGGGGATCCCACAGATACGCAGTATTTT.

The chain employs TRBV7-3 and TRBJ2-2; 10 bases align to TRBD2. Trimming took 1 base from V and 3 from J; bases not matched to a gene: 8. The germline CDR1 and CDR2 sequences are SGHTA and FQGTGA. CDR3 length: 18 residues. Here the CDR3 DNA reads TGTGCCAGCAGCTTAAGGTCTAGCGGGGGTTTCCACACCGGGGAGCTGTTTTTT. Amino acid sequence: CASSLRSSGGFHTGELFF.

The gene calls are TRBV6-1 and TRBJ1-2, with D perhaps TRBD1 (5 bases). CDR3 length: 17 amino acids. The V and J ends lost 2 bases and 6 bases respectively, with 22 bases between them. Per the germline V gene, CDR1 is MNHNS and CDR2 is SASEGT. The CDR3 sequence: CASSEPSWGRDFDGYTF. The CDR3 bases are TGTGCCAGCAGTGAACCCTCATGGGGCAGGGATTTCGATGGCTACACCTTC.

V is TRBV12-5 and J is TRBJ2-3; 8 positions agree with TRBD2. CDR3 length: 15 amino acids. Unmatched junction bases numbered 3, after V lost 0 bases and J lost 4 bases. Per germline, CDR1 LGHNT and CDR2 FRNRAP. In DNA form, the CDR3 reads TGTGCTAGTGGTTTGGTTACCGGGGGGGCAGATACGCAGTATTTT. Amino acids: CASGLVTGGADTQYF.

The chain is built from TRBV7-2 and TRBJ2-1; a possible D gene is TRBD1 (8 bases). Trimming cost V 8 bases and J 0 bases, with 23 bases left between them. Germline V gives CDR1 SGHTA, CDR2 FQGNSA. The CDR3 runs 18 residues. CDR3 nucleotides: TGTGCCAGCGGACAGGGCGGGGGACCAGCTTTCTCCTACAATGAGCAGTTCTTC. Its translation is CASGQGGGPAFSYNEQFF.

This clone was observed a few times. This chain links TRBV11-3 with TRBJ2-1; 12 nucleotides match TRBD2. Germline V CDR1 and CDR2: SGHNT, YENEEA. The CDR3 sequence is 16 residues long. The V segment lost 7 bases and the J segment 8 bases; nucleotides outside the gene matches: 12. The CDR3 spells CASTHRASGRADEQFF. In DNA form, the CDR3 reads TGTGCCAGCACCCACCGGGCTAGCGGGAGGGCAGATGAGCAGTTCTTC. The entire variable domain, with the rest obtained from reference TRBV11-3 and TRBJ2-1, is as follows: EAGVVQSPRYKIIEKKQPVAFWCNPISGHNTLYWYLQNLGQGPELLIRYENEEAVDDSQLPKDRFSAERLKGVDSTLKIQPAELGDSAVYLCASTHRASGRADEQFFGPGTRLTVL.

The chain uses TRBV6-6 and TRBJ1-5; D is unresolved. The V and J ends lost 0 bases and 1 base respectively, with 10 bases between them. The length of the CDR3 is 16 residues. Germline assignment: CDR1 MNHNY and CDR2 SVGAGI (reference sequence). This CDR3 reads CASSYSPHQSNQPQHF. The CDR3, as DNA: TGTGCCAGCAGTTACTCTCCCCACCAGAGCAATCAGCCCCAGCATTTT.

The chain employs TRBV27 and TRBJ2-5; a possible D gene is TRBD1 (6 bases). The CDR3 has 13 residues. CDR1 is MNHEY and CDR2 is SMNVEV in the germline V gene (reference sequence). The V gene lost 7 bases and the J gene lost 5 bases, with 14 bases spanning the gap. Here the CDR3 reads CASKLQGQETQYF. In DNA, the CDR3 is TGTGCCAGCAAATTACAGGGCCAGGAGACCCAGTACTTC.

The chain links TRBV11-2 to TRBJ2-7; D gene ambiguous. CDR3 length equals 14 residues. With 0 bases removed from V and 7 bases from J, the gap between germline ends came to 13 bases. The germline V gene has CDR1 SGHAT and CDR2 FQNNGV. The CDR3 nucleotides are TGTGCCAGCAGCTTAGATCTGACACAACTTGAGCAGTACTTC. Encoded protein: CASSLDLTQLEQYF.

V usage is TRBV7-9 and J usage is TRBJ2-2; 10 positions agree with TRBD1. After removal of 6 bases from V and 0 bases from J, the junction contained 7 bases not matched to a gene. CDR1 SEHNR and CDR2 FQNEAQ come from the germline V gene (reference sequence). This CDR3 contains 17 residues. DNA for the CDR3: TGTGCCAGCAGAGGGGACAGGGGACGTTCGAACACCGGGGAGCTGTTTTTT. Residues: CASRGDRGRSNTGELFF.

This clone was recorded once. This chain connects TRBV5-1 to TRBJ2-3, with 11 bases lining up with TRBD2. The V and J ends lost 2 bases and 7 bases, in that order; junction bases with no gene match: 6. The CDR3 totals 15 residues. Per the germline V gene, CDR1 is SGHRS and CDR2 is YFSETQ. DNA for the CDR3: TGCGCCAGCAGCTTAATAGCGGGAGGGCCGTATACGCAGTATTTT. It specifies CASSLIAGGPYTQYF.

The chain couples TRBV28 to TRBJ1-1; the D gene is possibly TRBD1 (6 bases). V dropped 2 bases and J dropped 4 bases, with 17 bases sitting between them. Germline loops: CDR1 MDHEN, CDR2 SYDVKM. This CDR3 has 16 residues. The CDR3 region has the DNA TGTGCCAGCAGTTTAAGCGTGAGAGTAGGGGGCACTGAAGCTTTCTTT. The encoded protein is CASSLSVRVGGTEAFF.

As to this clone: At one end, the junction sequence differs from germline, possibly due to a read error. CDR3 nucleotide sequence: TGTGCCATCAGTCCGGGACAGGGGATTTCCTACGAGCAGTACTTC. It encodes CAISPGQGISYEQYF. The chain joins TRBV6-1 to TRBJ2-7; 10 nucleotides match TRBD1. From germline, CDR1 is MNHNS and CDR2 SASEGT. This CDR3 has 15 residues.

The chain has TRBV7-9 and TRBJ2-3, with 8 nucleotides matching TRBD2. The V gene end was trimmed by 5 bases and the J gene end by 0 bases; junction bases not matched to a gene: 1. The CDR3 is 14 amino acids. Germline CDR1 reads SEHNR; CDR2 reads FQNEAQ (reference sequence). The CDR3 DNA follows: TGTGCCAGCAGCCCGGGAGGGAGCACAGATACGCAGTATTTT. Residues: CASSPGGSTDTQYF.

In DNA, the CDR3 is TGTGCCAGCAGCGGGGCGAGAGGGGGACACACTGAAGCTTTCTTT. Translating gives CASSGARGGHTEAFF. The chain employs TRBV2 and TRBJ1-1, with D possibly matching TRBD1 (6 bases). Per germline, CDR1 SNHLY and CDR2 FYNNEI. This CDR3 is 15 amino acids long. V was clipped by 6 bases and J by 3 bases, with 17 bases between them.

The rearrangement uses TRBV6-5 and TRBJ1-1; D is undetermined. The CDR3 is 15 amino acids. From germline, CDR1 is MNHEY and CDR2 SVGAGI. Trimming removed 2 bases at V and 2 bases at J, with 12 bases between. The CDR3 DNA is TGTGCCAGCAGTTACCGCGCCGGGTTCAACACTGAAGCTTTCTTT. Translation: CASSYRAGFNTEAFF.

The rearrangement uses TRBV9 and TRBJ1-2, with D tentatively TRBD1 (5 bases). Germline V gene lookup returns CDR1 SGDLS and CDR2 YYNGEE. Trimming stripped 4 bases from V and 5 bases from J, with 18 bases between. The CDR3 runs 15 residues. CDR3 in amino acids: CASSIALGHQYGYTF. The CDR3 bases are TGTGCCAGCAGCATAGCATTGGGGCATCAATATGGCTACACCTTC.

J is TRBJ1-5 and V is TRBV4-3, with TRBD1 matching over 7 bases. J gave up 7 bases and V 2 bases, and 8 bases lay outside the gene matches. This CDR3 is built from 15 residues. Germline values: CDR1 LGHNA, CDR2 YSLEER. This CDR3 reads CASSQFRGNGQPQHF. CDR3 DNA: TGCGCCAGCAGCCAATTCAGGGGGAATGGGCAGCCCCAGCATTTT.

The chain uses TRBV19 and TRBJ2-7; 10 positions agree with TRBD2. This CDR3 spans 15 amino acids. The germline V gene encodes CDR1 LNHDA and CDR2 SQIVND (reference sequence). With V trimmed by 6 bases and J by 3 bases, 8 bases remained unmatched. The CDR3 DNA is TGTGCCAGTAGCTCTAGCGGGAGTAAGGGCTACGAGCAGTACTTC. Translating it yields CASSSSGSKGYEQYF.

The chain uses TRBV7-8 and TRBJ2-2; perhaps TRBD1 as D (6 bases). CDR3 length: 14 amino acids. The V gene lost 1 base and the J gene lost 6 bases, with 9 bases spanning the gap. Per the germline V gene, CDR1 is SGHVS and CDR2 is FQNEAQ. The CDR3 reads CASSLGGQAGELFF. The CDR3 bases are TGTGCCAGCAGCTTAGGGGGGCAGGCCGGGGAGCTGTTTTTT.

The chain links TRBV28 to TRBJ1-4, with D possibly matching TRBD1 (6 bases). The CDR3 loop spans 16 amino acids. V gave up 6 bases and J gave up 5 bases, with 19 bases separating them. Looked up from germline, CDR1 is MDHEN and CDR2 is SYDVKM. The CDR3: CASRPTLQGGNEKLFF. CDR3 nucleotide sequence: TGTGCCAGCAGACCTACCCTACAGGGAGGGAATGAAAAACTGTTTTTT. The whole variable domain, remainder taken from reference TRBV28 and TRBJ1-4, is DVKVTQSSRYLVKRTGEKVFLECVQDMDHENMFWYRQDPGLGLRLIYFSYDVKMKEKGDIPEGYSVSREKKERFSLILESASTNQTSMYLCASRPTLQGGNEKLFFGSGTQLSVL.

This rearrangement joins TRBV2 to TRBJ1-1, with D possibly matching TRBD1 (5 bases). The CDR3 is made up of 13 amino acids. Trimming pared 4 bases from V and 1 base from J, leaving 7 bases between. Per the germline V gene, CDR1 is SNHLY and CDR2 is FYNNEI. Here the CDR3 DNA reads TGTGCCAGCAGTGGACAGACGAACACTGAAGCTTTCTTT. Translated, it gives CASSGQTNTEAFF.

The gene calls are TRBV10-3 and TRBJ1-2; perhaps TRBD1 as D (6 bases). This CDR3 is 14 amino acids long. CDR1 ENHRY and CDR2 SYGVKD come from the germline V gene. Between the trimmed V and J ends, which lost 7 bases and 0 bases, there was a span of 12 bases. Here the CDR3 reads CAITRQVSNYGYTF. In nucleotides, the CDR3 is TGTGCCATCACCAGACAGGTCTCTAACTATGGCTACACCTTC.

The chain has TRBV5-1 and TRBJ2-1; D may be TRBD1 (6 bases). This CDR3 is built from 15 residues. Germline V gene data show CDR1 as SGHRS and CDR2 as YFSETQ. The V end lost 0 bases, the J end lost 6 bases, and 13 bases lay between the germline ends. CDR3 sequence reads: CASSLDRVRGNEQFF. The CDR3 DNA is TGCGCCAGCAGCTTGGATAGGGTCAGGGGCAATGAGCAGTTCTTC.

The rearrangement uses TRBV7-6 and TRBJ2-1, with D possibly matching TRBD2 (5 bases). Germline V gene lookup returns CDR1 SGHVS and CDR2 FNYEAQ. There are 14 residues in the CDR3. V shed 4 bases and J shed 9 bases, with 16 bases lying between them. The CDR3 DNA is TGTGCCAGCAGCTCAGATTCGAACCGGGGTGAGCAGTTCTTC. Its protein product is CASSSDSNRGEQFF. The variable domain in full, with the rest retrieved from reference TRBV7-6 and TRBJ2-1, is GAGVSQSPRYKVTKRGQDVALRCDPISGHVSLYWYRQALGQGPEFLTYFNYEAQQDKSGLPNDRFSAERPEGSISTLTIQRTEQRDSAMYRCASSSDSNRGEQFFGPGTRLTVL.

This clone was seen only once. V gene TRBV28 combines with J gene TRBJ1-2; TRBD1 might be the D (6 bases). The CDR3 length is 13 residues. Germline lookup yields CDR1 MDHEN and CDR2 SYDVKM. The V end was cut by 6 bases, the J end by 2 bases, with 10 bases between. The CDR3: CASSHGQNYGYTF. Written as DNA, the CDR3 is TGTGCCAGCAGCCATGGACAGAACTATGGCTACACCTTC.

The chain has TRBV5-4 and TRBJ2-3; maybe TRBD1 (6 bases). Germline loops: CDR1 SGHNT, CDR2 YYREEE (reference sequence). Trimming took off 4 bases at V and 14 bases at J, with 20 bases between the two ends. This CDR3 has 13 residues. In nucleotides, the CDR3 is TGTGCCAGCAGCCCGGCCGGGACACACTTGCTGTATTTT. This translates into CASSPAGTHLLYF.